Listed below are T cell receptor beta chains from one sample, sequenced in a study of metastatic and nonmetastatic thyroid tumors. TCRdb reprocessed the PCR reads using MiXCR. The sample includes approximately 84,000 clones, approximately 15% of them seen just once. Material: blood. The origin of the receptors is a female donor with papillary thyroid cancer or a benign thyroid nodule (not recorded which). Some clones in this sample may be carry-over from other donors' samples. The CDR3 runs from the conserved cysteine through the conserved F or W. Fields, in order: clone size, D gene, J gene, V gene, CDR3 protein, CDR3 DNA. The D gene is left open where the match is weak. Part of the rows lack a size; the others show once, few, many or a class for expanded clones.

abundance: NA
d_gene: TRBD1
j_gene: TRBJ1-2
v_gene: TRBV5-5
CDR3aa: CASRVSGQGFSGYTF
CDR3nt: TGTGCCAGCAGGGTCTCGGGACAGGGTTTCTCCGGCTACACCTTC

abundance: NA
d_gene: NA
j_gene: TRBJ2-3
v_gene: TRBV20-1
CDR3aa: CSALAAPGTDTQYF
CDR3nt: TGCAGTGCCCTCGCGGCCCCTGGCACAGATACGCAGTATTTT

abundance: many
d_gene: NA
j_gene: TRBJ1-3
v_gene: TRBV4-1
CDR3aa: CASSQLGSGNTIYF
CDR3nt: TGCGCCAGCAGCCAATTAGGGTCTGGAAACACCATATATTTT

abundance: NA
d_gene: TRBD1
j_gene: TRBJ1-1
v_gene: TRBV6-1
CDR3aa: CASSRGQALNTEAFF
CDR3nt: TGTGCCAGCAGCAGGGGACAGGCGTTGAACACTGAAGCTTTCTTT

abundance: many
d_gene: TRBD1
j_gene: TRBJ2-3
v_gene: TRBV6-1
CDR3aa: CASSEGQSDTDTQYF
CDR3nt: TGTGCCAGCAGTGAGGGACAGTCAGACACAGATACGCAGTATTTT

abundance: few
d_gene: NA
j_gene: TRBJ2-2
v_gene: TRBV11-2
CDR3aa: CASSERTLGTGELFF
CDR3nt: TGTGCCAGCAGCGAGAGGACATTGGGTACCGGGGAGCTGTTTTTT

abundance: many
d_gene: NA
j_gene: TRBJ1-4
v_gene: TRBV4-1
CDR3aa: CASSQIGEKSATNEKLFF
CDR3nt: TGCGCCAGCAGCCAGATAGGGGAGAAGTCGGCAACTAATGAAAAACTGTTTTTT

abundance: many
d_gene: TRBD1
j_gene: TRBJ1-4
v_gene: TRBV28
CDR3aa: CASSPGTVNEKLFF
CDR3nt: TGTGCCAGCAGCCCCGGGACAGTTAATGAAAAACTGTTTTTT

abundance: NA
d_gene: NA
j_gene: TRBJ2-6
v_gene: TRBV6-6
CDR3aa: CASSYLLSGAYSGANVLTF
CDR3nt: TGTGCCAGCAGTTACTTACTATCGGGTGCCTACTCTGGGGCCAACGTCCTGACTTTC

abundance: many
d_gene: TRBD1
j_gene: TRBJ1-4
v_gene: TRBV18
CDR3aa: CASSLGQGANEKLFF
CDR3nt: TGTGCCAGCTCACTTGGACAGGGTGCTAATGAAAAACTGTTTTTT

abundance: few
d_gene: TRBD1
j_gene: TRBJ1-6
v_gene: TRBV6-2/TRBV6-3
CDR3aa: CASSYSTGGRNSPLNF
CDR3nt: TGTGCCAGCAGTTACTCGACAGGGGGTCGGAATTCACCCCTCAACTTT

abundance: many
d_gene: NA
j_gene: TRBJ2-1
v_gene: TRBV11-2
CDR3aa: CASSLGGLFNEQFF
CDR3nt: TGTGCCAGCAGCTTAGGGGGACTCTTTAATGAGCAGTTCTTC

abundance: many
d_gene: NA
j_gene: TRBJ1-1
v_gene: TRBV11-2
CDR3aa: CASSSSTLEAFF
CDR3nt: TGTGCCAGCAGCTCCTCCACGCTTGAAGCTTTCTTT

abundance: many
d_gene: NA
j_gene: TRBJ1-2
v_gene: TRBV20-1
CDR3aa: CSARAGGYTF
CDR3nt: TGCAGTGCTAGAGCTGGGGGCTACACCTTC

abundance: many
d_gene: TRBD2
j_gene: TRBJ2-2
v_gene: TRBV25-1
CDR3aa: CASSPGSGAAGELFF
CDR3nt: TGTGCCAGCAGCCCTGGGAGCGGGGCGGCGGGGGAGCTGTTTTTT

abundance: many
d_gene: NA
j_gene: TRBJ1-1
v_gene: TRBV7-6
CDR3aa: CASSAGEGLNTEAFF
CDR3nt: TGTGCCAGCAGCGCAGGGGAAGGGTTGAACACTGAAGCTTTCTTT

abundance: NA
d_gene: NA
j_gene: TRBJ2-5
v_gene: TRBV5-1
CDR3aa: CASSRFRGQETQYF
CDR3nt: TGCGCCAGCAGCCGCTTCAGGGGCCAAGAGACCCAGTACTTC

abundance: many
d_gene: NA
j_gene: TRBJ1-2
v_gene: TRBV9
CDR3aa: CASSEKEGYGYTF
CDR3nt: TGTGCCAGCAGCGAGAAGGAGGGCTATGGCTACACCTTC

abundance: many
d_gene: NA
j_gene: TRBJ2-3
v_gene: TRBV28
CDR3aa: CASSLRADTQYF
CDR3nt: TGTGCCAGCAGTTTAAGGGCGGATACGCAGTATTTT

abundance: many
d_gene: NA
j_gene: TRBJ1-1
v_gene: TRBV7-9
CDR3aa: CASSLVQNTEAFF
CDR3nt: TGTGCCAGCAGCTTAGTGCAGAACACTGAAGCTTTCTTT

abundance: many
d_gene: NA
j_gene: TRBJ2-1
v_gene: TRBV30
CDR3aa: CAWSVRRGPMGEQFF
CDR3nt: TGTGCCTGGAGTGTAAGGAGGGGGCCAATGGGTGAGCAGTTCTTC

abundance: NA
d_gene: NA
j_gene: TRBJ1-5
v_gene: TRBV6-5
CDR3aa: CASIYTGGSQPQHF
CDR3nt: TGTGCCAGCATTTACACAGGCGGGAGTCAGCCCCAGCATTTT

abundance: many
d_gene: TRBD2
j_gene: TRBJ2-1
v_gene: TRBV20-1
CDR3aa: CSAPPQGLAVYNEQFF
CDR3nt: TGCAGTGCCCCCCCCCAGGGACTAGCGGTCTACAATGAGCAGTTCTTC

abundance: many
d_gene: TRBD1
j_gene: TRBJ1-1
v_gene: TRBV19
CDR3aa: CASSETGETVNAFF
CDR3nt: TGTGCCAGTAGTGAGACAGGGGAGACTGTGAACGCTTTCTTT

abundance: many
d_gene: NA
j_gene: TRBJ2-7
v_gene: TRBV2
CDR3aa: CASTSTSYEQYF
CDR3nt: TGTGCCAGCACCAGCACTTCCTACGAGCAGTACTTC

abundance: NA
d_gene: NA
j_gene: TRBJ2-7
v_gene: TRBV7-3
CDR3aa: CASSRGPGLINERYF
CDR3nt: TGTGCCAGCAGCCGGGGCCCAGGGTTGATAAACGAGCGGTACTTC

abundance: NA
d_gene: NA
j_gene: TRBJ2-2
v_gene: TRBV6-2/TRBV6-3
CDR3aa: CASSRPHGELFF
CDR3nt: TGTGCCAGCAGCCGCCCCCACGGGGAGCTGTTTTTT

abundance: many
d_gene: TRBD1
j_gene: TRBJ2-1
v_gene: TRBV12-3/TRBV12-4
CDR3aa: CASSPRTGGYNEQFF
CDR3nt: TGTGCCAGCAGCCCCCGGACAGGGGGCTACAATGAGCAGTTCTTC

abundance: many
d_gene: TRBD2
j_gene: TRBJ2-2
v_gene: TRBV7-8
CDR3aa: CASLLAGRTTGELFF
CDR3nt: TGTGCCAGCCTTTTAGCGGGGAGGACTACCGGGGAGCTGTTTTTT

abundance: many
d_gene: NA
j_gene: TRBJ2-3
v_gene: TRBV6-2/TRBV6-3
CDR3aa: CASSYSRGLPDTQYF
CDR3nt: TGTGCCAGCAGTTACTCCCGGGGTTTACCAGATACGCAGTATTTT

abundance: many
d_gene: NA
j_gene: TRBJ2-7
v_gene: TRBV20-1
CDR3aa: CSARDWGQDEQYF
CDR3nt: TGCAGTGCTAGAGATTGGGGGCAAGACGAGCAGTACTTC

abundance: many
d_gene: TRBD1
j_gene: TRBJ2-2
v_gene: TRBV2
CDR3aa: CASKGALMAGELFF
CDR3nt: TGTGCCAGCAAGGGGGCGCTTATGGCCGGGGAGCTGTTTTTT

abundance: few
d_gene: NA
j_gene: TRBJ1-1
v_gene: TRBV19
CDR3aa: CASSPVRGNTEAFF
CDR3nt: TGTGCCAGTAGTCCAGTGCGAGGGAACACCGAAGCTTTCTTT

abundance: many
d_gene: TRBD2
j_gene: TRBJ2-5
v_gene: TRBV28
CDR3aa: CASSLPVGGGRETQYF
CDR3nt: TGTGCCAGCAGCCTCCCGGTGGGGGGAGGGAGAGAGACCCAGTACTTC

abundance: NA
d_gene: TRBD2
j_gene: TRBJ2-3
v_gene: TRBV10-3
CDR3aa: CAISQTSGGVSDTQYF
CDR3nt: TGTGCCATCAGCCAGACTAGCGGGGGGGTCTCGGATACGCAGTATTTT

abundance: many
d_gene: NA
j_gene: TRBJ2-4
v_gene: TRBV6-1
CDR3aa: CASSPDQGAKNIQYF
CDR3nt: TGTGCCAGCAGTCCCGATCAAGGAGCCAAAAACATTCAGTACTTC